The 10 T cell receptor beta chains given below trace back to one sample, sequenced in a study of shared clonotypes between healthy human individuals. Naivety among CD8 cells was defined by CD45RO negativity and positive CCR7 selection, thereby excluding terminally differentiated effector memory CD45RA+ cells. Only in-frame clones appear in the TCRdb table, and some are missing; sequencing was by immunoSEQ multiplex PCR. There are under 1 million clones in the sample; 95% to 97% occur only once, and roughly 0.23% lies in the top ten. Sequencing was carried out using naive CD8+ T cells sorted from blood. The receptors were gathered from a man aged 30-40 years in good health.

This clone was seen only once. The J gene is TRBJ1-1, the V gene TRBV29-1; no firm D call. The germline V gene encodes CDR1 SQVTM and CDR2 ANQGSEA. Trimming took off 0 bases at V and 11 bases at J, with 7 bases between the two ends. CDR3 length equals 10 residues. The CDR3 sequence is CSVEDPYAFF. CDR3 bases: TGCAGCGTTGAAGACCCATATGCTTTCTTT.

The CDR3 sequence: CASSPRDRGIYEQYF. The CDR3 coding sequence is TGTGCCAGCAGCCCCCGGGACAGGGGAATCTACGAGCAGTACTTC. The chain is built from TRBV5-5 and TRBJ2-7, with TRBD1 matching 10 bases. Looked up from germline, CDR1 is SGHKS and CDR2 is YYEKEE (reference sequence). The V and J ends lost 4 bases and 3 bases, in that order; junction bases with no gene match: 7. The CDR3 is 15 amino acids.

The chain carries TRBV27 and TRBJ1-1; 7 positions match TRBD1. This CDR3 has 15 residues. Germline V lookup: CDR1 MNHEY, CDR2 SMNVEV (reference sequence). Unmatched junction bases numbered 8, after V lost 6 bases and J lost 1 base. CDR3 residues: CASRWGTGANTEAFF. DNA of the CDR3: TGTGCCAGCAGGTGGGGAACAGGGGCGAACACTGAAGCTTTCTTT.

The rearrangement links TRBV29-1 to TRBJ2-5, with TRBD2 matching 10 bases. Germline CDR1 SQVTM, CDR2 ANQGSEA. This CDR3 comprises 14 residues. Trimming cost V 4 bases and J 3 bases; bases outside gene matches: 5. In nucleotides, the CDR3 is TGCAGCGTTGCCAGCGGGAGGGTGAAAGAGACCCAGTACTTC. Amino acid sequence: CSVASGRVKETQYF.

The chain has TRBV6-1 and TRBJ2-1; 9 bases are shared with TRBD2. Germline CDR1 MNHNS, CDR2 SASEGT. This CDR3 has 15 residues. The V and J ends lost 7 bases and 8 bases, in that order; junction bases with no gene match: 12. This chain's CDR3 is CASNWAAGGLDEQFF. The DNA for the CDR3 is TGTGCCAGCAATTGGGCGGCGGGAGGGTTGGATGAGCAGTTCTTC.

The chain is built from TRBV5-1 and TRBJ2-7, with a tentative D call TRBD2 (6 bases). Germline V gives CDR1 SGHRS, CDR2 YFSETQ. The ends were cut back, 3 bases at V and 1 base at J, with 11 bases in the middle. The length of the CDR3 is 14 residues. CDR3 DNA: TGCGCCAGCAGCTGGGGGGACGCGTCCTACGAGCAGTACTTC. Residues: CASSWGDASYEQYF.

J is TRBJ2-7 and V is TRBV30; no firm D call. Trimming removed 1 base from V and 1 base from J, with 5 bases in between. Germline V gives CDR1 GTSNPN, CDR2 SVGIG (reference sequence). The CDR3 extends over 12 amino acids. The CDR3 DNA follows: TGTGCCTGGAGTGCTTCTTCCTACGAGCAGTACTTC. Protein product: CAWSASSYEQYF.

This rearrangement joins TRBV15 to TRBJ2-3; possibly TRBD1 or TRBD2 for D (5 bases each). This CDR3 region has 17 residues. Germline V gene sequence: CDR1 LNHNV, CDR2 YYDKDF (reference sequence). V shed 1 base and J shed 2 bases, with 16 bases lying between them. The CDR3, as DNA: TGTGCCACCAGCAGAGGGGCACTGGGGACCCTCACAGATACGCAGTATTTT. Translation gives CATSRGALGTLTDTQYF.

This clone was recorded once. This chain joins TRBV27 and TRBJ2-7, with 7 bases aligning to TRBD1. The CDR3 runs 15 residues. In germline, CDR1 is MNHEY, CDR2 SMNVEV (reference sequence). The trim removed 5 bases at V and 4 bases at J, leaving 11 bases unmatched. CDR3 in DNA: TGTGCCAGCAGTCCGACAGGGTCCCGTGAGTACGAGCAGTACTTC. This sequence encodes CASSPTGSREYEQYF.

The chain carries TRBV9 and TRBJ1-5; possibly TRBD1 for D (5 bases). Germline V gives CDR1 SGDLS, CDR2 YYNGEE. Trimming removed 3 bases at V and 3 bases at J, with 13 bases between. CDR3 length: 15 residues. The CDR3 DNA reads as TGTGCCAGCAGCGCTGCAGGGAACCTCAATCAGCCCCAGCATTTT. It codes for CASSAAGNLNQPQHF.